What follows describes a single T cell receptor (beta chain). CDR3 length: 16 residues. Trimming shortened V by 1 base and J by 7 bases, and 14 bases separated the two germline ends. The germline V gene encodes CDR1 MGHRA and CDR2 YSYEKL. The data stem from a study of low-dose radiotherapy and immunotherapy resistance in tumors. For the study at large: Nivolumab was given to patients as a 240 mg flat dose every two weeks, and ipilimumab at 1 mg/kg every six weeks. Both were delivered intravenously.

TRAV- and TRBV-specific primers were used for first-strand cDNA, which covered alpha and beta chains. TCRs were amplified for approximately 21 PCR cycles with a constant-region primer and V-primer adapter. TCRdb used MiXCR to reprocess the reads, holding one entry per CDR3 protein. Altogether over 9,500 distinct CDR3 sequences are present, roughly two thirds being singletons, with the ten largest covering around 11%. The TCR originated in a human donor with advanced metastatic prostate, ovarian, gallbladder or colorectal cancer (not recorded which). This table probably holds off-target reads from a library built for another chain. The chain joins TRBV4-1 to TRBJ1-6; D remains unclear. Here the CDR3 DNA reads TGCGCCAGCAGCCAAGTCGGTTTGGGGTCAAATTCACCCCTCCACTTT. It is translated as CASSQVGLGSNSPLHF.